This T cell receptor (beta chain) comes out of a study of Tregs in tolerant kidney transplant recipients. Clones were sequenced by immunoSEQ multiplex PCR, and TCRdb holds only the in-frame ones, with some missing. The table lists tens of thousands of clones, under 95% of them singletons. Related graft donors supplied nonmyeloablative bone marrow transplants, and mixed chimerism was transient. Unstimulated regulatory T cells (CD4+CD25+CD127-), CD4+CD25- non-regulatory cells, CD4 and CD8 cells were FACS-sorted from thawed PBMCs. The clonotype was recovered from a human patient who received a combined kidney and bone marrow transplant. These T cells may partly come from the graft donor. The source was CD4+ T cells from blood (PBMCs), collected 12 months after the transplant.

CDR3 DNA: TGCGCCAGCAGCTTGGCCCCCGTGGCATCCTACGAGCAGTACTTC. It is translated as CASSLAPVASYEQYF. The chain combines TRBV5-1 with TRBJ2-7, with D hard to call. The CDR3 totals 15 residues. Trimming removed 0 bases at V and 1 base at J, with 11 bases between. Germline values: CDR1 SGHRS, CDR2 YFSETQ.